This is a list of T cell receptor beta chains from one sample in a study of early T cells in non-severe SARS-CoV-2 infection. TCRdb called the 5' RACE reads again in MiXCR, with one record for every CDR3 protein. The profile shows some 23,000 distinct CDR3 sequences, 4% to 5.5% of them singletons. The sequenced sample consisted of whole blood. The source of these receptors is an adult who was a healthcare worker with PCR-confirmed SARS-CoV-2 infection or an uninfected control (not recorded which). The CDR3 runs from the conserved cysteine through the conserved F or W. D genes are given only for firm matches. Clone sizes are given selectively: once, few, many, or a class where the clone is expanded.

>many|TRBJ2-2|TRBV5-1|NA
CASSLGGNTGELFF
TGCGCCAGCAGCTTAGGCGGGAACACCGGGGAGCTGTTTTTT
>many|TRBJ1-5|TRBV7-7|NA
CASSLTGRVFVRNQPQHF
TGTGCCAGCAGCTTGACAGGTCGAGTCTTTGTGCGCAATCAGCCCCAGCATTTT
>many|TRBJ2-5|TRBV7-9|NA
CASSLDQRRETQYF
TGTGCCAGCAGCTTAGACCAGAGGAGAGAGACCCAGTACTTC
>NA|TRBJ2-1|TRBV28|TRBD2
CASSLSGRAVNEQFF
TGTGCCAGCAGTTTAAGCGGGAGGGCCGTGAATGAGCAGTTCTTC
>many|TRBJ1-6|TRBV2|NA
CASSVPNSPLHF
TGTGCCAGCAGTGTCCCTAATTCACCCCTCCACTTT
>many|TRBJ1-2|TRBV7-9|TRBD1
CASSYYRGRGYGYTF
TGTGCCAGCAGCTACTACAGGGGGCGCGGCTATGGCTACACCTTC
>NA|TRBJ1-1|TRBV11-2|NA
CASSVDLMTEAFF
TGTGCCAGCAGCGTGGACCTCATGACTGAAGCTTTCTTT
>many|TRBJ2-4|TRBV2|TRBD2
CASSFWGLRGDIQYF
TGTGCCAGCAGTTTTTGGGGACTAAGAGGAGACATTCAGTACTTC
>NA|TRBJ2-1|TRBV20-1|TRBD2
CSARLAGNEQFF
TGCAGTGCAAGACTAGCAGGCAATGAGCAGTTCTTC
>NA|TRBJ2-2|TRBV7-9|NA
CASSLEGASTGELFF
TGTGCCAGCAGCTTAGAGGGAGCTAGTACCGGGGAGCTGTTTTTT
>many|TRBJ1-1|TRBV13|TRBD1
CASSLGTGEQAFF
TGTGCCAGCAGCTTAGGGACAGGGGAGCAAGCTTTCTTT
>NA|TRBJ2-7|TRBV6-6|NA
CASSLAFFYEQYF
TGTGCCAGCAGTTTAGCCTTTTTCTACGAGCAGTACTTC
>many|TRBJ2-7|TRBV18|TRBD2
CASSPTGTSGFSYEQYF
TGTGCCAGCTCACCGACCGGGACTAGCGGGTTCTCCTACGAGCAGTACTTC
>few|TRBJ1-6|TRBV4-1|NA
CASSPVVRPYYNSPLHF
TGCGCCAGCAGCCCCGTAGTCAGACCGTACTATAATTCACCCCTCCACTTT
>NA|TRBJ2-7|TRBV20-1|TRBD2
CSARPSSGISYEQYF
TGCAGTGCTAGACCATCTAGCGGAATTTCCTACGAGCAGTACTTC
>many|TRBJ1-2|TRBV12-3/TRBV12-4|TRBD1
CASSPLDRGRVGYTF
TGTGCCAGCAGTCCCCTGGACAGGGGGCGCGTTGGCTACACCTTC
>NA|TRBJ1-1|TRBV5-5|NA
CASSFEVSGGDF
TGTGCCAGCAGCTTTGAGGTCTCCGGGGGGGACTTT
>many|TRBJ1-2|TRBV2|NA
CASSEDQGRGYGYTF
TGTGCCAGCAGTGAAGACCAGGGGCGCGGCTATGGCTACACCTTC
>many|TRBJ2-1|TRBV6-1|NA
CASREPWGPYNEQFF
TGTGCCAGCAGGGAACCGTGGGGGCCCTACAATGAGCAGTTCTTC
>few|TRBJ1-1|TRBV2|NA
CASRLNTEAFF
TGTGCCAGCAGGTTGAACACTGAAGCTTTCTTT
>many|TRBJ2-3|TRBV20-1|TRBD2
CSAAGGGRTDTQYF
TGCAGTGCCGCCGGGGGAGGGCGCACAGATACGCAGTATTTT
>many|TRBJ2-7|TRBV7-9|TRBD2
CASSPIAGGEDEQYF
TGTGCCAGCAGCCCGATAGCGGGAGGGGAGGACGAGCAGTACTTC
>NA|TRBJ2-5|TRBV10-3|NA
CAIRTQETQYF
TGTGCCATCAGGACGCAAGAGACCCAGTACTTC
>many|TRBJ1-1|TRBV11-1|TRBD1
CASCPQGSMNTEAFF
TGTGCCAGCTGTCCACAGGGGAGCATGAACACTGAAGCTTTCTTT
>NA|TRBJ2-7|TRBV28|TRBD1
CASSPIGRQGPYYEQYF
TGTGCCAGCAGCCCTATAGGGAGACAGGGGCCATACTACGAGCAGTACTTC
>few|TRBJ1-5|TRBV6-6|NA
CASSKQGPGRPQHF
TGTGCCAGCAGCAAACAGGGCCCAGGGAGGCCCCAGCATTTT
>NA|TRBJ2-2|TRBV7-2|NA
CASSLIVGSGELFF
TGTGCCAGCAGCTTAATTGTGGGGAGCGGGGAGCTGTTTTTT
>many|TRBJ1-3|TRBV27|NA
CASSITAVGSGNTIYF
TGTGCCAGCAGCATCACAGCAGTAGGGAGTGGAAACACCATATATTTT
>few|TRBJ2-1|TRBV7-6|TRBD2
CASSLAGGTSMENEQFF
TGTGCCAGCAGCTTAGCCGGGGGGACTAGCATGGAGAATGAGCAGTTCTTC
>NA|TRBJ2-7|TRBV7-3|NA
CASSLGVHYEQYF
TGTGCCAGCAGCTTAGGGGTACACTACGAGCAGTACTTC
>many|TRBJ2-3|TRBV7-2|NA
CASSLGGTDTQYF
TGTGCCAGCAGCTTAGGGGGCACAGATACGCAGTATTTT
>many|TRBJ2-5|TRBV11-2|NA
CASSLETSGETQYF
TGTGCCAGCAGCTTAGAAACGTCTGGGGAGACCCAGTACTTC
>few|TRBJ1-6|TRBV3-1|NA
CASSQGVPLHF
TGTGCCAGCAGCCAAGGGGTACCCCTCCACTTT
>many|TRBJ1-1|TRBV2|NA
CASSLTSVMNTEAFF
TGTGCCAGCAGTCTTACCTCCGTGATGAACACTGAAGCTTTCTTT
>few|TRBJ1-1|TRBV7-9|TRBD1
CASSPGRQGMVGEAFF
TGTGCCAGCAGCCCTGGGAGACAGGGGATGGTAGGGGAAGCTTTCTTT
>few|TRBJ2-7|TRBV10-1|NA
CASSEQVSYEQYF
TGCGCCAGCAGTGAGCAAGTCAGCTACGAGCAGTACTTC
>many|TRBJ2-1|TRBV28|NA
CASTVLGTTSYNEQFF
TGTGCCAGCACCGTCCTGGGGACGACGTCCTACAATGAGCAGTTCTTC
>many|TRBJ2-1|TRBV5-1|NA
CASSLERLLRNEQFF
TGCGCCAGCAGCTTGGAGAGACTCCTTAGGAATGAGCAGTTCTTC
>many|TRBJ1-2|TRBV18|NA
CASSPSTRNYGYTF
TGTGCCAGCTCACCCTCGACCCGGAACTATGGCTACACCTTC
>many|TRBJ1-4|TRBV5-3|TRBD1
CARSLIGQGDEKLFF
TGTGCCAGAAGCTTGATAGGACAGGGGGATGAAAAACTGTTTTTT
>few|TRBJ2-7|TRBV5-1|TRBD2
CASSRTSDYEQYF
TGTGCCAGCAGCCGGACTAGCGACTACGAGCAGTACTTC